Listed here are 29 T cell receptor beta chains from one sample, sequenced in a study of cytotoxic CD8 clonotypes in ibrutinib-treated CLL. Only in-frame clones appear in the TCRdb table, and some are missing; sequencing was by immunoSEQ multiplex PCR. The table has tens of thousands of clones, roughly 50% seen once; the top ten hold 15% to 20%. Sequenced material: PBMCs, taken before ibrutinib treatment. The receptors stem from a human donor with chronic lymphocytic leukemia.

On this clone itself: The germline gene is not matched at one end of the junction; a read error may be the cause. This chain uses TRBV7-7 with TRBJ1-5; no reliable D call. The CDR3 has 18 residues. Germline V lookup: CDR1 SSHAT, CDR2 FNYEAQ (reference sequence). The CDR3 sequence: CASSLEVLATFSNQPQHF. The CDR3 DNA reads TGTGCTAGCAGCTTAGAAGTCTTGGCCACTTTTAGCAATCAGCCCCAGCATTTT. The variable domain in full, completed from reference TRBV7-7 and TRBJ1-5, reads GAGVSQSPRYKVTKRGQDVTLRCDPISSHATLYWYQQALGQGPEFLTYFNYEAQPDKSGLPSDRFSAERPEGSISTLTIQRTEQRDSAMYRCASSLEVLATFSNQPQHFGDGTRLSIL.

V and J are TRBV15 and TRBJ1-6, with D unclear. Trimming left V 6 bases short and J 3 bases short, with 6 bases between. The length of the CDR3 is 13 residues. Germline assignment: CDR1 LNHNV and CDR2 YYDKDF (reference sequence). CDR3 DNA sequence: TGTGCCACCAGGGACGGCTATAATTCACCCCTCCACTTT. It translates to CATRDGYNSPLHF.

This chain connects TRBV5-1 to TRBJ2-7, with D hard to call. This CDR3 has 12 amino acids. Trimming removed 0 bases at V and 5 bases at J, with 6 bases between. Germline values: CDR1 SGHRS, CDR2 YFSETQ. Written as DNA, the CDR3 is TGCGCCAGCAGCTTGGTCCCTGACGAGCAGTACTTC. Encoded protein: CASSLVPDEQYF.

In regard to this clone: The DNA is omitted, as the CDR3 cannot be located on it reliably, and the CDR3 follows TCRdb's listing. V gene TRBV6-6 combines with J gene TRBJ2-5; whether TRBD2, the table's D call, matches the DNA was not checked. The germline gives CDR1 MNHNY, CDR2 SVGAGI (reference sequence). The length of the CDR3 is 14 amino acids, counting both ends. CDR3 sequence reads: CASSSSTSGGRQYF.

The V gene is TRBV19, the J gene TRBJ2-7, with a weak D call TRBD2 (6 bases). CDR1 and CDR2 (germline): LNHDA, SQIVND (reference sequence). The length of the CDR3 is 18 residues. The V end lost 5 bases, the J end lost 0 bases, and 23 bases lay between the germline ends. The CDR3 protein is CASSPGTFGRTGSYEQYF. The DNA for the CDR3 is TGTGCCAGTAGTCCAGGGACTTTCGGGCGGACGGGCTCCTACGAGCAGTACTTC.

This clone was seen only a few times. The chain joins TRBV2 to TRBJ2-1; weak D call: TRBD2 (5 bases). The germline V gene has CDR1 SNHLY and CDR2 FYNNEI. V lost 5 bases and J lost 5, with 16 bases in between. This CDR3 has 15 amino acids. CDR3 sequence: CASSRQFRGNNEQFF. Here the CDR3 DNA reads TGTGCCAGCAGTCGTCAGTTTAGAGGGAACAATGAGCAGTTCTTC. Using reference TRBV2 and TRBJ2-1 for the parts outside the CDR3, the full variable domain is EPEVTQTPSHQVTQMGQEVILRCVPISNHLYFYWYRQILGQKVEFLVSFYNNEISEKSEIFDDQFSVERPDGSNFTLKIRSTKLEDSAMYFCASSRQFRGNNEQFFGPGTRLTVL.

This clone is deemed medium-sized. The chain employs TRBV28 and TRBJ1-2; no reliable D call. Germline V gives CDR1 MDHEN, CDR2 SYDVKM. Trimming took off 6 bases at V and 3 bases at J, with 14 bases between the two ends. The CDR3 extends over 14 amino acids. DNA of the CDR3: TGTGCCAGCAGGGCCCGGTGGGTTCACTATGGCTACACCTTC. Translated: CASRARWVHYGYTF.

The V call is TRBV5-1, the J call TRBJ2-1, with TRBD1 as a possible D gene (5 bases). There are 21 residues in the CDR3. V was cut by 0 bases and J by 6 bases, with 31 bases left in between. Germline CDR1 is SGHRS and CDR2 is YFSETQ. CDR3 coding DNA: TGCGCCAGCAGCTTGGCGTCCGGACGGCGAAACCCAACCTTAAGGGGCAATGAGCAGTTCTTC. This codes for CASSLASGRRNPTLRGNEQFF. The full variable domain, rest sourced from reference TRBV5-1 and TRBJ2-1, is KAGVTQTPRYLIKTRGQQVTLSCSPISGHRSVSWYQQTPGQGLQFLFEYFSETQRNKGNFPGRFSGRQFSNSRSEMNVSTLELGDSALYLCASSLASGRRNPTLRGNEQFFGPGTRLTVL.

The genes are TRBV19 and TRBJ1-5; a possible D gene is TRBD1 (6 bases). V gave up 4 bases and J gave up 5 bases, with 12 bases separating them. CDR1 LNHDA and CDR2 SQIVND come from the germline V gene (reference sequence). CDR3 length equals 14 residues. CDR3 amino acids: CASSTTGIDQPQHF. As DNA, the CDR3 is TGTGCCAGTAGTACCACAGGGATAGATCAGCCCCAGCATTTT.

The rearrangement links TRBV13 to TRBJ2-7; 9 positions agree with TRBD2. V trimming: 0 bases; J trimming: 7 bases; junction bases outside the gene matches: 7. The CDR3 is 15 amino acids. The V gene's germline CDR1 is PRHDT and CDR2 FYEKMQ (reference sequence). The CDR3 loop is CASSLGLAGPSEQYF. The DNA of the CDR3 is TGTGCCAGCAGCTTAGGGCTAGCGGGGCCCTCGGAGCAGTACTTC.

The chain has TRBV5-4 and TRBJ1-2; D unclear. The germline V gene has CDR1 SGHNT and CDR2 YYREEE (reference sequence). V gave up 10 bases and J gave up 2 bases, with 18 bases separating them. The CDR3 extends over 14 amino acids. As DNA, the CDR3 is TGTGCCGGTACGCGGGGTTCTTCCAACTATGGCTACACCTTC. The encoded protein is CAGTRGSSNYGYTF.

The V call is TRBV18, the J call TRBJ2-7; D gene ambiguous. Trimming stripped 6 bases from V and 4 bases from J, with 16 bases between. The germline V gene encodes CDR1 KGHSH and CDR2 LQKENI. CDR3 length: 14 residues. The CDR3 region has the DNA TGTGCCAGCTCCCCCCCGGCTAGTAGGTACGAGCAGTACTTC. Translation gives CASSPPASRYEQYF.

A few counts support this clone. This CDR3 is CASNPDSSNTGELFF. Written as DNA, the CDR3 is TGTGCCAGTAATCCGGACAGCTCGAACACCGGGGAGCTGTTTTTT. The V and J genes are TRBV19 and TRBJ2-2; a weak D match, TRBD1 (6 bases). The CDR3 extends over 15 amino acids. With 7 bases removed from V and 0 bases from J, the gap between germline ends came to 12 bases. Germline assignment: CDR1 LNHDA and CDR2 SQIVND (reference sequence).

The chain is built from TRBV5-1 and TRBJ2-7; 9 bases line up with TRBD1. In germline, CDR1 is SGHRS, CDR2 YFSETQ. This CDR3 comprises 16 residues. V shed 4 bases, J shed 5 bases, and the junction held 13 bases outside the gene matches. CDR3 sequence (DNA): TGCGCCAGCAGCCCCGGCGGTGGGACAGGGCACGACGAGCAGTACTTC. Translated, it gives CASSPGGGTGHDEQYF.

Ten or more counts support this clone. The V and J genes are TRBV30 and TRBJ1-4; D perhaps matches TRBD1 (6 bases). Germline lookup yields CDR1 GTSNPN and CDR2 SVGIG (reference sequence). This CDR3 region has 10 residues. V was trimmed by 5 bases and J by 8 bases, leaving 6 bases between them. In nucleotides, the CDR3 is TGTGCCTGGGGGGGCGAAAAACTGTTTTTT. As protein: CAWGGEKLFF.

This clone was seen a few times. The chain has TRBV5-1 and TRBJ1-1; 9 bases fit TRBD1. The CDR3 runs to 14 residues. The V and J ends lost 7 bases and 2 bases, in that order; junction bases with no gene match: 6. Germline CDR1 is SGHRS and CDR2 is YFSETQ. Here the CDR3 DNA reads TGCGCCAGCTATTTGGGACAGGGAAACACTGAAGCTTTCTTT. It encodes CASYLGQGNTEAFF. Complete variable domain (other parts from reference TRBV5-1 and TRBJ1-1): KAGVTQTPRYLIKTRGQQVTLSCSPISGHRSVSWYQQTPGQGLQFLFEYFSETQRNKGNFPGRFSGRQFSNSRSEMNVSTLELGDSALYLCASYLGQGNTEAFFGQGTRLTVV.

This clone is categorized as medium-sized. This chain joins TRBV7-9 and TRBJ2-1; 10 bases map to TRBD2. With V trimmed by 4 bases and J by 5 bases, 8 bases remained unmatched. The germline V gene has CDR1 SEHNR and CDR2 FQNEAQ (reference sequence). The CDR3 consists of 16 residues. The DNA of the CDR3 is TGTGCCAGCAGCTCGAGAGGGCTAGCGGGGGACAATGAGCAGTTCTTC. Its protein product is CASSSRGLAGDNEQFF.

This clone has just a few counts. The chain uses TRBV6-5 and TRBJ1-1; possibly TRBD1 for D (5 bases). Germline CDR1 MNHEY, CDR2 SVGAGI. There are 15 residues in the CDR3. The V end lost 3 bases, the J end lost 5 bases, and 16 bases lay between the germline ends. The CDR3 DNA sequence: TGTGCCAGCAGTTATTCGACCCCGGGGACGACTGAAGCTTTCTTT. Amino acids: CASSYSTPGTTEAFF.

This clone was recorded a few times. The J gene is TRBJ1-1, the V gene TRBV18; D unclear. Trimming stripped 1 base from V and 0 bases from J, with 3 bases between. The germline gives CDR1 KGHSH, CDR2 LQKENI. This CDR3 is 13 amino acids long. DNA of the CDR3: TGTGCCAGCTCACCACGGGTGAACACTGAAGCTTTCTTT. Translating gives CASSPRVNTEAFF.

This clone was recorded a few times. The chain joins TRBV7-2 to TRBJ2-5; D uncertain. Per germline, CDR1 SGHTA and CDR2 FQGNSA. Trimming cost V 1 base and J 4 bases, with 10 bases left between them. The CDR3 sequence is 14 residues long. This CDR3 is CASSLGAARETQYF. The CDR3 DNA reads TGTGCCAGCAGCTTAGGGGCGGCGCGAGAGACCCAGTACTTC.

This chain links TRBV6-5 with TRBJ1-5; D perhaps matches TRBD1 (5 bases). The CDR3 length is 15 residues. From germline, CDR1 is MNHEY and CDR2 SVGAGI. V was cut by 2 bases and J by 5 bases, with 13 bases left in between. The CDR3: CASSYRGPNDQPQHF. CDR3 in DNA: TGTGCCAGCAGTTACCGGGGCCCTAATGATCAGCCCCAGCATTTT.

This chain connects TRBV6-5 to TRBJ2-7; TRBD1 agrees at 10 bases. This CDR3 contains 15 residues. Trimming cost V 6 bases and J 7 bases; bases outside gene matches: 12. Germline CDR1 MNHEY, CDR2 SVGAGI. DNA for the CDR3: TGTGCCAGCAGGTCCTTGGGGGACAGGGGCGAGGAGCAGTACTTC. This gives the protein CASRSLGDRGEEQYF.

The chain links TRBV7-3 to TRBJ2-1; D is undetermined. The CDR3 has 13 residues. V lost 2 bases and J 5 bases, leaving 7 bases between the germline ends. Germline assignment: CDR1 SGHTA and CDR2 FQGTGA. DNA of the CDR3: TGTGCCAGCAGCTTAGGGGTCAACAATGAGCAGTTCTTC. Its protein product is CASSLGVNNEQFF.

This rearrangement joins TRBV9 to TRBJ2-6, with D maybe TRBD1 (5 bases). The CDR3 extends over 15 amino acids. CDR1 and CDR2 (germline): SGDLS, YYNGEE. Between the trimmed V and J ends, which lost 2 bases and 0 bases, there was a span of 6 bases. The CDR3 reads CASSVTGSGANVLTF. As DNA, the CDR3 is TGTGCCAGCAGCGTTACAGGCTCTGGGGCCAACGTCCTGACTTTC.

The chain links TRBV29-1 to TRBJ2-7, with no clear D. The CDR3 extends over 11 amino acids. V shed 4 bases and J shed 5 bases, with 9 bases lying between them. Germline V lookup: CDR1 SQVTM, CDR2 ANQGSEA. The CDR3 DNA reads TGCAGCGTTGGGGCGTCGGACGAGCAGTACTTC. This encodes CSVGASDEQYF.

The chain is built from TRBV9 and TRBJ2-3; a possible D gene is TRBD2 (7 bases). The V and J ends lost 2 bases and 0 bases respectively, with 19 bases between them. The CDR3 runs to 18 residues. Per the germline V gene, CDR1 is SGDLS and CDR2 is YYNGEE. The CDR3 region has the DNA TGTGCCAGCAGCGTCGCGGGGGCGGGAGTGAGAAGCACAGATACGCAGTATTTT. It yields the protein CASSVAGAGVRSTDTQYF.

The rearrangement links TRBV29-1 to TRBJ1-2; tentative D call: TRBD1 (5 bases). V was pared by 7 bases and J by 5 bases, with 14 bases between. In germline, CDR1 is SQVTM, CDR2 ANQGSEA. CDR3 size: 12 residues. CDR3 in DNA: TGCAGCGCCATGGAGGGGACTTATGGCTACACCTTC. This encodes CSAMEGTYGYTF.

The CDR3 DNA sequence: TGTGCCAGCTCACCATTGGGGCAAGAGACCCAGTACTTC. Translated: CASSPLGQETQYF. The V gene is TRBV18, the J gene TRBJ2-5; D call uncertain. This CDR3 has 13 amino acids. Deletions cut 2 bases from V and 2 bases from J, with 6 bases between. Looked up from germline, CDR1 is KGHSH and CDR2 is LQKENI.

The genes are TRBV6-5 and TRBJ1-1, with 10 bases lining up with TRBD1. The V segment lost 5 bases and the J segment 5 bases; nucleotides outside the gene matches: 8. The CDR3 sequence is 15 residues long. Germline V CDR1 and CDR2: MNHEY, SVGAGI. CDR3 protein: CASSGQGGSGTEAFF. Here the CDR3 DNA reads TGTGCCAGCAGTGGACAGGGGGGATCGGGGACTGAAGCTTTCTTT.